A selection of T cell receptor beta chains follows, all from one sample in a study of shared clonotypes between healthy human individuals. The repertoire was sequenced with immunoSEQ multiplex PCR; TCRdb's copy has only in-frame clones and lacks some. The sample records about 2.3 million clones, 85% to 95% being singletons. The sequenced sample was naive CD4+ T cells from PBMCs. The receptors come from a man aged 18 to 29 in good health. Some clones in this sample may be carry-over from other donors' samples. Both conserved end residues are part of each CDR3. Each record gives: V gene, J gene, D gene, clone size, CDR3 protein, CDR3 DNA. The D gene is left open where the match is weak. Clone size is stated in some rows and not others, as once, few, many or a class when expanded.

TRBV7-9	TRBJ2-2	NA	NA	CASSPLSGELFF	TGTGCCAGCAGCCCCCTTAGCGGGGAGCTGTTTTTT
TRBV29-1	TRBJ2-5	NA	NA	CSVEVGVSRQETQYF	TGCAGCGTTGAAGTAGGCGTCAGCAGACAAGAGACCCAGTACTTC
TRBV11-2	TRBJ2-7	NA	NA	CASSRGDGDYEQYF	TGTGCCAGCAGCAGGGGGGACGGTGACTACGAGCAGTACTTC
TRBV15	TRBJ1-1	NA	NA	CATSRILASFMNTEAFF	TGTGCCACCAGCAGAATACTAGCAAGTTTCATGAACACTGAAGCTTTCTTT
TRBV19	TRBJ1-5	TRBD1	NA	CASSIDRQGLNQPQHF	TGTGCCAGTAGTATAGATCGACAGGGCTTGAATCAGCCCCAGCATTTT
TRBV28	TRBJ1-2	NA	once	CASTQGPEGYTF	TGTGCCAGCACCCAGGGCCCTGAGGGCTACACCTTC
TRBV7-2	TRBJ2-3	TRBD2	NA	CASSLALAGPTDTQYF	TGTGCCAGCAGCTTAGCTCTAGCGGGACCCACAGATACGCAGTATTTT
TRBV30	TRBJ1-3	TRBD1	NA	CAWSAATGGERNTIYF	TGTGCCTGGAGTGCAGCGACAGGGGGAGAGAGAAACACCATATATTTT
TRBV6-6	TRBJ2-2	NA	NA	CASSYGRVLSGELFF	TGTGCCAGCAGTTACGGCAGGGTCTTATCCGGGGAGCTGTTTTTT
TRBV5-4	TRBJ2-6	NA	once	CASSPYNSGANVLTF	TGTGCCAGCAGCCCCTACAACTCTGGGGCCAACGTCCTGACTTTC
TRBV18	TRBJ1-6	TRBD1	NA	CASSSGTDNSPLHF	TGTGCCAGCTCATCTGGGACAGATAATTCACCCCTCCACTTT
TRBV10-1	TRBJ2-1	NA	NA	CASSESGKGWFF	TGCGCCAGCAGTGAGTCCGGGAAGGGATGGTTCTTC
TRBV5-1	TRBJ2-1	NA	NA	CASSLSNEQFF	TGCGCCAGCAGCTTAAGCAATGAGCAGTTCTTC
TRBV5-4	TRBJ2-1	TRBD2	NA	CASSLTAGGSYNEQFF	TGTGCCAGCAGCTTGACGGCGGGAGGGTCCTACAATGAGCAGTTCTTC
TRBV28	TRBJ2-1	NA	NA	CASSLRVPSSYNEQFF	TGTGCCAGCAGTTTACGGGTTCCGAGCTCCTACAATGAGCAGTTCTTC
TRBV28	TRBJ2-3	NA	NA	CASGPASSPSQYF	TGTGCCAGCGGCCCCGCATCTTCCCCTTCGCAGTATTTT